Listed below are T cell receptor beta chains from one sample, sequenced in a study of blood T cell repertoires in COVID-19. Assay used: immunoSEQ multiplex PCR; TCRdb lists only in-frame clones, some missing. The sample records around 97,000 clones, 84% being singletons. Sequences were obtained from peripheral blood. Receptors originate from a human donor in a cohort sampled during active or convalescent COVID-19. Each CDR3 is given with its conserved first and last residue. The D gene is left open where the match is weak. The size of a clone is reported for some rows only, either as once, few or many, or as a class for expanded clones.

>TRBJ2-3|TRBV30|.|.
TGTGCCTGGAGTGTACTTCGAGGCGGAGATACGCAGTATTTT
CAWSVLRGGDTQYF
>TRBJ2-3|TRBV24-1|.|.
TGTGCCACCAGTGAATCGACAGGAGATACGCAGTATTTT
CATSESTGDTQYF
>TRBJ1-2|TRBV24-1|.|.
TGTGCCACCAGTGACCAAACTGACGTCGGGGGCTACACCTTC
CATSDQTDVGGYTF
>TRBJ1-1|TRBV5-1|TRBD1|.
TGCGCCAGCAGCCCTCAGGGGGGCCTAGCTTTCTTT
CASSPQGGLAFF
>TRBJ1-5|TRBV11-3|.|.
TGTGCCAGCAGCCCTCGACATGGCAATCAGCCCCAGCATTTT
CASSPRHGNQPQHF
>TRBJ2-1|TRBV24-1|.|.
TGTGCCACCAGTGATTTCGGCCCGGGACAAAACTCCTACAATGAGCAGTTCTTC
CATSDFGPGQNSYNEQFF
>TRBJ1-2|TRBV6-2/TRBV6-3|TRBD1|.
TGTGCCAGCAGCGGACAGGGCCATTATGGCTACACCTTC
CASSGQGHYGYTF
>TRBJ2-7|TRBV10-3|TRBD1|once
TGTGCCAGTGGGACAGGGGGGACCTACGAGCAGTACTTC
CASGTGGTYEQYF
>TRBJ2-5|TRBV7-2|.|.
TGTGCCAGCAGCTTAGATGCGAGCGGCGAGACCCAGTACTTC
CASSLDASGETQYF
>TRBJ2-1|TRBV10-1|.|.
TGCGCCAGCAGTGAGTATCCCGACTTGGTGGCCCAATCCTCGAAGTTCTTC
CASSEYPDLVAQSSKFF
>TRBJ1-6|TRBV9|TRBD1|.
TGTGCCAGCAGCTACAACCGACAGGGTGAATCACCCCTCCACTTT
CASSYNRQGESPLHF
>TRBJ1-2|TRBV5-5|.|once
TGTGCCAGCAGCTTGGTAACGGGACACCCAAACTATGGCTACACCTTC
CASSLVTGHPNYGYTF
>TRBJ2-5|TRBV9|.|.
TGTGCCAGCAGCGTAGGGGGGGTTCGGGAGACCCAGTACTTC
CASSVGGVRETQYF
>TRBJ2-5|TRBV4-1|TRBD1|.
TGCGCCAGCAGCATCACAGGGGGTAGTGGTGAGACCCAGTACTTC
CASSITGGSGETQYF
>TRBJ2-7|TRBV4-1|TRBD1|.
TGCGCCAGCAGAGCCGGGACAGGGAGGGCCTACGAGCAGTACTTC
CASRAGTGRAYEQYF
>TRBJ1-2|TRBV19|.|.
TGTGCCAGTAGTCAAGTGGACACCGGCGGTGGCTACACCTTC
CASSQVDTGGGYTF
>TRBJ2-5|TRBV7-9|.|.
TGTGCCAGCAGTAAACAAGAGACCCAGTACTTC
CASSKQETQYF
>TRBJ1-1|TRBV29-1|.|once
TGCAGCGTCCGGAGGGGTACTGAAGCTTTCTTT
CSVRRGTEAFF
>TRBJ1-5|TRBV19|.|.
TGTGCCAGTAGCACCACCGGGGGAGGTAGGCAGCCCCAGCATTTT
CASSTTGGGRQPQHF
>TRBJ2-1|TRBV7-3|.|once
TGTGCCAGCCGCGAGGACTACCAACCATACAATGAGCAGTTCTTC
CASREDYQPYNEQFF
>TRBJ1-2|TRBV6-5|TRBD1|.
TGTGCCAGCAGCCCACCGGACAGGCGGGGATATGGCTACACCTTC
CASSPPDRRGYGYTF
>TRBJ2-7|TRBV18|.|few
TGTGCCAGCTCCCTGCAGGGGAATCGGGACTACGAGCAGTACTTC
CASSLQGNRDYEQYF
>TRBJ2-5|TRBV5-1|TRBD2|.
TGCGCCAGCAGCTCTAGCGGGGTAGGGGGAGAGACCCAGTACTTC
CASSSSGVGGETQYF
>TRBJ2-5|TRBV4-1|.|.
TGCGCCAGCAGCCTTCGACCGGGGGTCCAAGAGACCCAGTACTTC
CASSLRPGVQETQYF
>TRBJ2-1|TRBV18|.|.
TGTGCCAGCTCACCAAGCGAAAATGAGCAGTTCTTC
CASSPSENEQFF
>TRBJ2-5|TRBV11-2|.|.
TGTGCCAGCAGCTTCGGGTTTCCTGAGACCCAGTACTTC
CASSFGFPETQYF
>TRBJ2-7|TRBV3-1/TRBV3-2|.|.
TGTGCCAGCAGCCAACTTGTCGAGAACGAGCAGTACTTC
CASSQLVENEQYF
>TRBJ1-4|TRBV11-2|TRBD1|.
TGTGCCAGCAGTTCTCGCCCGGGACAGTGGAATGAAAAACTGTTTTTT
CASSSRPGQWNEKLFF
>TRBJ2-7|TRBV25-1|.|.
TGTGCCAGCAGTGAATATGGGGACTGGGGGAACGAGCAGTACTTC
CASSEYGDWGNEQYF
>TRBJ2-1|TRBV29-1|TRBD1|.
TGCAGCGTTCACAGGGGGCTGGGTTACAATGAGCAGTTCTTC
CSVHRGLGYNEQFF
>TRBJ2-6|TRBV6-4|TRBD1|.
TGTGCCAGCAGTCACAGGGGATCCTCTGGGGCCAACGTCCTGACTTTC
CASSHRGSSGANVLTF
>TRBJ1-5|TRBV10-3|.|.
TGTGCCATCAGTGAGGGAGAAAGGCCCCAGCATTTT
CAISEGERPQHF
>TRBJ2-5|TRBV3-1/TRBV3-2|TRBD2|.
TGTGCCAGCAGCCAAGATCGGTGGGCGGGGGGGGTTCGAGAGACCCAGTACTTC
CASSQDRWAGGVRETQYF
>TRBJ1-2|TRBV5-8|TRBD1|.
TGTGCCAGCAGCCGGACAGGGGGCGCTTCTTTTAATGGCTACACCTTC
CASSRTGGASFNGYTF
>TRBJ1-2|TRBV7-2|.|.
TGTGCCAGCAGGCCGACAGCCTACTATGGCTACACCTTC
CASRPTAYYGYTF
>TRBJ1-5|TRBV20-1|TRBD1|.
TGCAGTGCTAATGACAGGGGCCCGTATAGCAATCAGCCCCAGCATTTT
CSANDRGPYSNQPQHF
>TRBJ1-1|TRBV5-1|.|.
TGCGCCAGCAGCCCCGACACAATCAACACTGAAGCTTTCTTT
CASSPDTINTEAFF
>TRBJ2-2|TRBV6-2/TRBV6-3|.|.
TGTGCCAGCAGTTACACAACCGCGAACACCGGGGAGCTGTTTTTT
CASSYTTANTGELFF
>TRBJ1-4|TRBV13|.|.
TGTGCCAGCAGCCCCAGGGGAGGGAATGAAAAACTGTTTTTT
CASSPRGGNEKLFF
>TRBJ1-5|TRBV30|.|.
TGTGCCTGGGGCACGGGGATTCAGCCCCAGCATTTT
CAWGTGIQPQHF
>TRBJ1-2|TRBV4-2|TRBD1|.
TGTGCCAGCAGCCAAGACCGGACAGGCGCCTCCTATGGCTACACCTTC
CASSQDRTGASYGYTF
>TRBJ2-5|TRBV7-9|.|.
TGTGCCAGCAGCTTAGATAAGGGGCTAGAGACCCAGTACTTC
CASSLDKGLETQYF
>TRBJ2-3|TRBV7-2|.|.
TGTGCCAGCAGCTTAGTCAGGGCGACAGATACGCAGTATTTT
CASSLVRATDTQYF
>TRBJ1-2|TRBV9|.|.
TGTGCCAGCAGCGTAGACCCGGGTGATAACTATGGCTACACCTTC
CASSVDPGDNYGYTF
>TRBJ2-7|TRBV5-6|TRBD1|once
TGTGCCAGCAGCCGGACAGGTAGCTCCTACGAGCAGTACTTC
CASSRTGSSYEQYF
>TRBJ2-3|TRBV7-9|TRBD1|.
TGTGCCAGCAGCTTTTTACAGGGGGTAACAGATACGCAGTATTTT
CASSFLQGVTDTQYF
>TRBJ1-1|TRBV6-5|TRBD1|once
TGTGCCAGCAGAGGGACAGGGCGAAACACTGAAGCTTTCTTT
CASRGTGRNTEAFF
>TRBJ2-5|TRBV10-3|.|.
TGTGCCATCAGGATTTCTCTGGACAGACAAGAGACCCAGTACTTC
CAIRISLDRQETQYF
>TRBJ2-7|TRBV9|.|.
TGTGCCAGCAGCCCAGACCCCTATGGGGGGTACGAGCAGTACTTC
CASSPDPYGGYEQYF
>TRBJ1-4|TRBV11-2|.|once
TGTGCCAGCAGCCTAAACCGGGACATCGATGAAAAACTGTTTTTT
CASSLNRDIDEKLFF
>TRBJ2-7|TRBV5-1|TRBD1|.
TGCGCCAGCAGCTTGGGACAGGGGGCCACCTACGAGCAGTACTTC
CASSLGQGATYEQYF
>TRBJ1-5|TRBV6-1|.|.
TGTGCCAGCAGTGACGGTAATCAGCCCCAGCATTTT
CASSDGNQPQHF
>TRBJ1-3|TRBV12-3/TRBV12-4|.|.
TGTGCCAGCAAGGGGGATGGAAACACCATATATTTT
CASKGDGNTIYF
>TRBJ1-5|TRBV5-4|TRBD1|few
TGTGCCAGCAGCTTTCAACAGGGGAGGAATCAGCCCCAGCATTTT
CASSFQQGRNQPQHF
>TRBJ1-2|TRBV4-1|TRBD1|.
TGCGCCAGCAGCCCTCGGACAGGGGCCGAGCTTAACTATGGCTACACCTTC
CASSPRTGAELNYGYTF